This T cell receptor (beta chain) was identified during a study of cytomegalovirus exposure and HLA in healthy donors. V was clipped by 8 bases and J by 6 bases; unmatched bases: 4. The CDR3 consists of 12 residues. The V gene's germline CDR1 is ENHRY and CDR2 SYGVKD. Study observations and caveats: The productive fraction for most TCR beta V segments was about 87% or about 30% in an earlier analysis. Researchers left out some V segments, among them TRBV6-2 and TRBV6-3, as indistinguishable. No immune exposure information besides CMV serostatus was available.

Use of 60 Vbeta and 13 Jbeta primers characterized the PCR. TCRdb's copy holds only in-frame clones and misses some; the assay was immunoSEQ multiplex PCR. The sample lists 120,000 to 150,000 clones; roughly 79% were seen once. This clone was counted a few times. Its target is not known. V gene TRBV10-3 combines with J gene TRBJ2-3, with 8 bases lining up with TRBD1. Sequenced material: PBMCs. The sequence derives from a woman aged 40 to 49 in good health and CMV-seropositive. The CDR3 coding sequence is TGTGCCATCGGGGGACAGGTCGATACGCAGTATTTT. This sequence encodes CAIGGQVDTQYF.